Sequencing of this T cell receptor (beta chain) was carried out in a study of blood T cells in healthy people across ages. Overall study context: About one barcoded beta molecule per two T cells was the capture yield of template switching. The study's findings and limits: Measured against age, TCR beta diversity per million T cells decreased in a roughly linear manner.

Alongside a J-beta primer mix, a sample-barcoded 5' primer served in a second PCR lasting roughly 6 to 11 cycles. Tags on each cDNA molecule came from a template-switch adaptor with 12 random nucleotides. TCRdb reprocessed the 5' RACE reads with MiXCR, giving one entry per CDR3 protein. The top ten clones hold roughly 14% of a sample with roughly 640,000 distinct CDR3 sequences, less than 35% of them seen once. Per germline, CDR1 SGDLS and CDR2 YYNGEE. The V end lost 0 bases, the J end lost 0 bases, and 7 bases lay between the germline ends. CDR3 length: 15 residues. As concerns this clonotype: Its antigen is still unknown.

The sequence came from a woman older than 75 in good health. The chain has TRBV9 and TRBJ1-5; D gene uncertain. Sequenced input: blood. The DNA for the CDR3 is TGTGCCAGCAGCGTAGAGGCAGATAGCAATCAGCCCCAGCATTTT. Protein sequence: CASSVEADSNQPQHF.